This T cell receptor (beta chain) was captured in a study of identical twins. A universal primer site was created by template switching, with the cDNA bearing unique molecular identifiers. MiXCR, run by TCRdb on the 5' RACE reads, gives a single entry per CDR3 protein. The sample yields 220,000 or so distinct CDR3 sequences, roughly 7% seen once. This clonotype was seen a few times. Its antigen is as yet unknown. General study findings and limits: The study found excess low generation probability among twin-shared out-of-frame alpha sequences.

CDR3 size: 14 residues. CDR1 and CDR2 from the germline V gene are DFQATT and SNEGSKA (reference sequence). V lost 6 bases and J 1 base, leaving 15 bases between the germline ends. Another study also made use of these data, one on yellow fever vaccine responses in identical twins. That source notes: Twins reportedly showed a vaccine T cell response that seemed partly convergent and partly personalized.

Source material: memory (CD45RO+) T cells sorted from blood. The chain links TRBV20-1 to TRBJ1-1; tentative D call: TRBD1 (5 bases). The receptor was derived from a woman under 30 in good health. The CDR3 is CSALKGPGNTEAFF. DNA of the CDR3: TGCAGTGCCCTTAAGGGACCGGGGAACACTGAAGCTTTCTTT.